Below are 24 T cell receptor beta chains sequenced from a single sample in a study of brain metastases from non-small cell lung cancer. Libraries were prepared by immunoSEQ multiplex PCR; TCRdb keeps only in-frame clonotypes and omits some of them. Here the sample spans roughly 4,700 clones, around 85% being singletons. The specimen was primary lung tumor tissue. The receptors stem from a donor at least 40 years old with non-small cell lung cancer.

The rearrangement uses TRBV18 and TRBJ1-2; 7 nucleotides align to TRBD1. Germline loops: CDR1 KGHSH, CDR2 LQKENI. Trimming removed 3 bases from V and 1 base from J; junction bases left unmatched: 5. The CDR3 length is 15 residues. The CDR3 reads CASSPTGFSNYGYTF. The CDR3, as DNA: TGTGCCAGCTCACCGACAGGGTTTAGTAACTATGGCTACACCTTC.

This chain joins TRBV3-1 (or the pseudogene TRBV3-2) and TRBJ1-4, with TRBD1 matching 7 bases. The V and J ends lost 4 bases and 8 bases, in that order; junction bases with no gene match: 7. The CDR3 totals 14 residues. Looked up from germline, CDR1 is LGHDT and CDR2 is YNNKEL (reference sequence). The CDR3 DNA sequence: TGTGCCAGCAGCCGACGACAGGGCGACGAAAAACTGTTTTTT. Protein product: CASSRRQGDEKLFF.

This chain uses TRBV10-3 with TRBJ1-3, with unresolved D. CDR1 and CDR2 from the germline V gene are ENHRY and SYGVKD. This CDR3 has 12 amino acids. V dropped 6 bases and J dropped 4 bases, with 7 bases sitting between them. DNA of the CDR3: TGTGCCATCAGCACAGAAGGAAACACCATATATTTT. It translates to CAISTEGNTIYF.

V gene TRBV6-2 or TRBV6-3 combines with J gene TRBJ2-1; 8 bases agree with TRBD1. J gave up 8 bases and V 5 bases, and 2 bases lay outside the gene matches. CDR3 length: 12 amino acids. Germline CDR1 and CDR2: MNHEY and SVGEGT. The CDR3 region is CASSDRGDEQFF. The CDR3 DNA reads TGTGCCAGCAGTGACAGGGGAGATGAGCAGTTCTTC.

CDR3 DNA: TGCGCCAGCAGCTCTACCCAGGGGGGGGCCGGGGAGCTGTTTTTT. Translating gives CASSSTQGGAGELFF. V gene TRBV5-1 combines with J gene TRBJ2-2; possibly TRBD1 or TRBD2 for D (7 bases each). Trimming left V 3 bases short and J 6 bases short, with 15 bases between. There are 15 residues in the CDR3. Germline CDR1 is SGHRS and CDR2 is YFSETQ.

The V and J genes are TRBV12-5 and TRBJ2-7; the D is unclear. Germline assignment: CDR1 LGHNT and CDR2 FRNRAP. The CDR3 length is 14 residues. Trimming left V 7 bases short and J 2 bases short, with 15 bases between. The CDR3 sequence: CASAHELPPYEQYV. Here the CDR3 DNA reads TGTGCTAGTGCCCACGAACTACCCCCCTACGAGCAGTACGTC.

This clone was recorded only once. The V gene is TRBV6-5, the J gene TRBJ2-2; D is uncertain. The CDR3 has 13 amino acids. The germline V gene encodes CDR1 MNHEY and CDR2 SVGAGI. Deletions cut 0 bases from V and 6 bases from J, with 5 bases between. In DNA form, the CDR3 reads TGTGCCAGCAGTTACTCGACCGCCGGGGAGCTGTTTTTT. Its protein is CASSYSTAGELFF.

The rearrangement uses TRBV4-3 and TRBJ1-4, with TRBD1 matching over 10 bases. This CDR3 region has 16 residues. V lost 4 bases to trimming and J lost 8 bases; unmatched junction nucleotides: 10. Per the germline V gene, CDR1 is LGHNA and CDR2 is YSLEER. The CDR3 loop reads CASSPEGGTGDEKLFF. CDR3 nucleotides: TGCGCCAGCAGCCCCGAGGGCGGGACAGGGGACGAAAAACTGTTTTTT.

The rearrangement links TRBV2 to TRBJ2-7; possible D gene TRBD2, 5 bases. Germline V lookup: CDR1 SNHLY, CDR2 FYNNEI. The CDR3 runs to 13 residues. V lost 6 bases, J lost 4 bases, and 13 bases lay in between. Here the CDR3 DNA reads TGTGCCAGCAGCGATAATAGGGAGTACGAGCAGTACGTC. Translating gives CASSDNREYEQYV.

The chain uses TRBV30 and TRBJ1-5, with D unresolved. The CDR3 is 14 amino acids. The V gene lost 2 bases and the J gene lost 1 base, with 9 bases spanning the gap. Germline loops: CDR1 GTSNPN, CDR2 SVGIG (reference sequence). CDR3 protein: CAWSNGFSNQPQHF. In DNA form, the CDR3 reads TGTGCCTGGAGTAACGGGTTCAGCAATCAGCCCCAGCATTTT.

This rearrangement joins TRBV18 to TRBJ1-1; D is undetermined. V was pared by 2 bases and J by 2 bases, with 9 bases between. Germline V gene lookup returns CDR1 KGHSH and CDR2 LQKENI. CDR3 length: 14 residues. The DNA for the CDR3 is TGTGCCAGCTCACCAGTGGTCCTCAACACTGAAGCTTTCTTT. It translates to CASSPVVLNTEAFF.

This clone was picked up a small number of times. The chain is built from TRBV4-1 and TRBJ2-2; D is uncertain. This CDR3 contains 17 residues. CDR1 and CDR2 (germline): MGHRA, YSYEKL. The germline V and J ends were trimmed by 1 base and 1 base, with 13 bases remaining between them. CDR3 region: CASSQGQGVGNTGELFF. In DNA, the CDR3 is TGCGCCAGCAGCCAAGGGCAAGGCGTGGGGAACACCGGGGAGCTGTTTTTT.

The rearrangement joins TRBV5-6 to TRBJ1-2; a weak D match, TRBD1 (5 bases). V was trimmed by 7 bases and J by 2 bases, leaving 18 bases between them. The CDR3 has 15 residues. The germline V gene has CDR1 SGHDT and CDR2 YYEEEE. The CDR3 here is CASRFSGTPNYGYTF. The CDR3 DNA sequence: TGTGCCAGCCGATTCTCCGGGACTCCCAACTATGGCTACACCTTC.

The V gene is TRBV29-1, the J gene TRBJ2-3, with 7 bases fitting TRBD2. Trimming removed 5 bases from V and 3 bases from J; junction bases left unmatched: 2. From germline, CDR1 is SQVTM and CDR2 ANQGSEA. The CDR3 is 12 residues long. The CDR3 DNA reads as TGCAGCGTTTGGGGGGGGACAGATACGCAGTATTTT. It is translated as CSVWGGTDTQYF.

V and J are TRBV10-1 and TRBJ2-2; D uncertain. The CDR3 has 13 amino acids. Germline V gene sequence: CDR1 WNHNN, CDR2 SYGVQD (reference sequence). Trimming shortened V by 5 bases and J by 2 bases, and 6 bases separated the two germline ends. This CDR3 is CASSLRNTGELFF. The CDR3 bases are TGCGCCAGCAGTCTTAGAAACACCGGGGAGCTGTTTTTT.

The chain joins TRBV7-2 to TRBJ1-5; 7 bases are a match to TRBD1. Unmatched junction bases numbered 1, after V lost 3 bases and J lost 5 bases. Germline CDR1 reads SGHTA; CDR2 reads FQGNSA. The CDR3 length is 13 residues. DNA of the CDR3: TGTGCCAGCAGCTTCGACAGGGATCAGCCCCAGCATTTT. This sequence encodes CASSFDRDQPQHF.

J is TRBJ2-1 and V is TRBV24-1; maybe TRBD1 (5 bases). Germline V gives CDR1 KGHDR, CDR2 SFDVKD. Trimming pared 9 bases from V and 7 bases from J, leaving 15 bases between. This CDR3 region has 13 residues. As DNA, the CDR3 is TGTGCCACCGTAGCCTCCTCAGGGAATGAGCAGTTCTTC. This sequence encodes CATVASSGNEQFF.

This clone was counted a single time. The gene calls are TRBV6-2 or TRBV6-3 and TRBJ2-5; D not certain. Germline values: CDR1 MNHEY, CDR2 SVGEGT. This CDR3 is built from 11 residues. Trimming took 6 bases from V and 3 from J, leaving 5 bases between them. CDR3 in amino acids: CASSGKETQYF. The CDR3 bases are TGTGCCAGCAGCGGCAAAGAGACCCAGTACTTC.

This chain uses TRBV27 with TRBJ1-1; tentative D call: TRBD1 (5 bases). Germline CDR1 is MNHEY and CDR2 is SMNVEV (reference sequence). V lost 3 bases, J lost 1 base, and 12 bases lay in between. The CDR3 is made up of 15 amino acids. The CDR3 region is CASSFSLTGNTEAFF. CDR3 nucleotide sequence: TGTGCCAGCAGTTTCTCCCTCACAGGGAACACTGAAGCTTTCTTT.

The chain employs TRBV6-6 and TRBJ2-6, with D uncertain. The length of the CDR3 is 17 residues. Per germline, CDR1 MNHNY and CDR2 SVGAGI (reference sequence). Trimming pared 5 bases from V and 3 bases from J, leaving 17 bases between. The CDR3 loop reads CASSRFSSGFGANVLTF. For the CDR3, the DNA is TGTGCCAGCAGTCGCTTTAGTTCGGGTTTTGGGGCCAACGTCCTGACTTTC.

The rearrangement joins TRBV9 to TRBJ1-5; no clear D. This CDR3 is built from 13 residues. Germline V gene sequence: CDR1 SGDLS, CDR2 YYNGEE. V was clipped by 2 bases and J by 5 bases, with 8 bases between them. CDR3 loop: CASSVGSYQPQHF. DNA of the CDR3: TGTGCCAGCAGCGTTGGGAGTTATCAGCCCCAGCATTTT.

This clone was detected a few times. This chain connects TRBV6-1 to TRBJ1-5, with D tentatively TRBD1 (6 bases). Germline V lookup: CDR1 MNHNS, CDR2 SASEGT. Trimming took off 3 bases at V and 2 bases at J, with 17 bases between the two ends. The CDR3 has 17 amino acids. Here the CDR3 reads CASSEGAVMQGNQPQHF. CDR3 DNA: TGTGCCAGCAGTGAGGGGGCGGTGATGCAGGGCAATCAGCCCCAGCATTTT.

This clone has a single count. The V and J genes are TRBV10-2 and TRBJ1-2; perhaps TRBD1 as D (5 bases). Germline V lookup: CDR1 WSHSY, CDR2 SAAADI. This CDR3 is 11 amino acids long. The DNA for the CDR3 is TGCGCAACCTGGGGGGTCTATGGCTACACCTTC. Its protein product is CATWGVYGYTF.

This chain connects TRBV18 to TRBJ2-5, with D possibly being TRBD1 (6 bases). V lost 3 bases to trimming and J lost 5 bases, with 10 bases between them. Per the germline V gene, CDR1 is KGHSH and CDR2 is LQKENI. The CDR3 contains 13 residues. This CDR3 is CASSPNRAETQYF. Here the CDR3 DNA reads TGTGCCAGCTCACCCAACAGGGCCGAGACCCAGTACTTC.